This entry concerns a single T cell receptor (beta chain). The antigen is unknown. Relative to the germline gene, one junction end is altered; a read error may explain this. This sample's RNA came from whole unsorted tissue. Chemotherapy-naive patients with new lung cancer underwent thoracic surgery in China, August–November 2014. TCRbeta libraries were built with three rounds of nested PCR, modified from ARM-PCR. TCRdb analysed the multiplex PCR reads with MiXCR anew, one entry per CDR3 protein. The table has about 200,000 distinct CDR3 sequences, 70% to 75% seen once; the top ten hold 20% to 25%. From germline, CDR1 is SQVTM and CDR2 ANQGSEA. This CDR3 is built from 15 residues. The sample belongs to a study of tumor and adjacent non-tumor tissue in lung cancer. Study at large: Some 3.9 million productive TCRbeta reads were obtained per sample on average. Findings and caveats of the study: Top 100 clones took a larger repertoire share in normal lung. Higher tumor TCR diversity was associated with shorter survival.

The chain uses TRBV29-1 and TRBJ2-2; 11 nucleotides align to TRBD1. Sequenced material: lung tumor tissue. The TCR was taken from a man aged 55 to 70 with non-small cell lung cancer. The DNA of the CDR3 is TGCAGCGTTGTGGACAGGGGGCAATGCACCGGGGAGTTGTTTTTT. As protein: CSVVDRGQCTGELFF.